This T cell receptor beta chain is from a study of immune cell composition in non-small cell lung cancer. Germline loops: CDR1 MNHEY, CDR2 SMNVEV (reference sequence). J lost 8 bases, V lost 6 bases, and 13 bases had no gene match. The CDR3 contains 15 residues. DNA was extracted from unsorted cell suspensions stored frozen. The data were produced by immunoSEQ multiplex PCR, yet TCRdb's version contains in-frame clones alone and is incomplete. The sample carries 14,000 or so clones, roughly 80% recorded once. This receptor was obtained from a human donor with non-small cell lung cancer. The sample was lung tumor tissue. V and J are TRBV27 and TRBJ2-3; 8 bases line up with TRBD1. CDR3 loop: CASSPSAGGKGTQYF. The CDR3 DNA reads as TGTGCCAGCAGCCCCAGTGCAGGGGGCAAGGGTACGCAGTATTTT.